Listed here are 21 T cell receptor beta chains from one sample, sequenced in a study of control samples from healthy donors and cancer patients. Generated by immunoSEQ multiplex PCR, the TCRdb table keeps only in-frame clones and is missing some. The table includes tens of thousands of clones, 82% detected once. Sequencing was performed on blood. Source of these receptors: a woman aged 60-75 years in good health.

This chain uses TRBV3-1 (or the pseudogene TRBV3-2) with TRBJ2-1; D uncertain. CDR1 and CDR2 from the germline V gene are LGHDT and YNNKEL (reference sequence). This CDR3 spans 14 amino acids. Trimming removed 0 bases from V and 2 bases from J, with 5 bases in between. The CDR3 DNA reads TGTGCCAGCAGCCAAGAGGGGACCTACAATGAGCAGTTCTTC. It translates to CASSQEGTYNEQFF.

V gene TRBV7-2 combines with J gene TRBJ2-7, with D perhaps assigned TRBD1 or TRBD2 (6 bases each). Germline loops: CDR1 SGHTA, CDR2 FQGNSA. The V and J ends lost 6 bases and 1 base respectively, with 10 bases between them. The CDR3 contains 13 residues. The chain's CDR3 is CASRGGSSYEQYF. The CDR3 nucleotides are TGTGCCAGCAGGGGGGGCAGTTCCTACGAGCAGTACTTC. Complete variable domain (other parts from reference TRBV7-2 and TRBJ2-7): GAGVSQSPSNKVTEKGKDVELRCDPISGHTALYWYRQSLGQGLEFLIYFQGNSAPDKSGLPSDRFSAERTGGSVSTLTIQRTQQEDSAVYLCASRGGSSYEQYFGPGTRLTVT.

V and J are TRBV10-3 and TRBJ1-6; D gene uncertain. The CDR3 is 13 residues long. Deletions cut 6 bases from V and 8 bases from J, with 11 bases between. The germline V gene has CDR1 ENHRY and CDR2 SYGVKD. The CDR3 region has the DNA TGTGCCATCAGAGAAACCTCTGATTCACCCCTCCACTTT. Amino acids: CAIRETSDSPLHF.

The chain carries TRBV3-1 (or the pseudogene TRBV3-2) and TRBJ1-2; D gene uncertain. This CDR3 region has 12 residues. The V and J ends lost 3 bases and 2 bases respectively, with 4 bases between them. From germline, CDR1 is LGHDT and CDR2 YNNKEL (reference sequence). The CDR3 coding sequence is TGTGCCAGCAGCCATCCCAACTATGGCTACACCTTC. Translating it yields CASSHPNYGYTF.

The chain is built from TRBV6-6 and TRBJ2-7, with D possibly being TRBD1 (6 bases). The CDR3 is 14 amino acids. The V gene lost 3 bases and the J gene lost 5 bases, with 14 bases spanning the gap. The V gene's germline CDR1 is MNHNY and CDR2 SVGAGI (reference sequence). The CDR3 reads CASSYRQGTHEQYF. The CDR3 bases are TGTGCCAGCAGTTATAGGCAGGGGACCCACGAGCAGTACTTC.

The J gene is TRBJ2-7, the V gene TRBV11-3, with D unclear. This CDR3 has 12 residues. CDR1 SGHNT and CDR2 YENEEA come from the germline V gene. V shed 4 bases and J shed 6 bases, with 10 bases lying between them. The CDR3 sequence is CASSSLTSEQYF. CDR3 nucleotides: TGTGCCAGCAGCTCACTGACTTCCGAGCAGTACTTC.

The rearrangement links TRBV24-1 to TRBJ2-2; D gene unclear. Trimming took off 5 bases at V and 5 bases at J, with 5 bases between the two ends. Germline V gene sequence: CDR1 KGHDR, CDR2 SFDVKD. The CDR3 sequence is 12 residues long. The CDR3 nucleotides are TGTGCCACCAGTGGGGGAACCGGGGAGCTGTTTTTT. Translated: CATSGGTGELFF.

This clone was seen just once. The chain carries TRBV18 and TRBJ2-1; 7 bases map to TRBD1. The CDR3 has 14 residues. V lost 5 bases to trimming and J lost 4 bases; unmatched junction nucleotides: 5. Germline loops: CDR1 KGHSH, CDR2 LQKENI. In DNA, the CDR3 is TGTGCCAGCTCAAAATCGGGACAGTACAATGAGCAGTTCTTC. It is translated as CASSKSGQYNEQFF.

The V and J genes are TRBV29-1 and TRBJ1-1; 8 nucleotides line up with TRBD1. CDR3 length: 14 amino acids. From germline, CDR1 is SQVTM and CDR2 ANQGSEA. Trimming removed 7 bases from V and 2 bases from J; junction bases left unmatched: 9. The CDR3: CSGKWTGPNTEAFF. The CDR3, as DNA: TGCAGCGGAAAGTGGACAGGGCCAAACACTGAAGCTTTCTTT.

This clone has more than one count but fewer than ten. The CDR3, as DNA: TGCAGTGCTAGTTCCCCACTCATGGGTGGAAACACCATATATTTT. This codes for CSASSPLMGGNTIYF. V usage is TRBV20-1 and J usage is TRBJ1-3, with D hard to call. Trimming took 3 bases from V and 3 from J, leaving 15 bases between them. The CDR3 is made up of 15 amino acids. Germline CDR1 reads DFQATT; CDR2 reads SNEGSKA (reference sequence).

The gene calls are TRBV13 and TRBJ2-7; a weak D match, TRBD2 (5 bases). Germline assignment: CDR1 PRHDT and CDR2 FYEKMQ (reference sequence). CDR3 length: 14 residues. Trimming took 2 bases from V and 4 from J, leaving 12 bases between them. The CDR3 loop is CASSLYRGEYEQYF. In DNA, the CDR3 is TGTGCCAGCAGCTTATACCGGGGAGAGTACGAGCAGTACTTC.

The sample holds one count of this clone. The chain carries TRBV5-1 and TRBJ1-6; no definite D call. Between the trimmed V and J ends, which lost 1 base and 7 bases, there was a span of 12 bases. CDR3 length: 15 residues. The germline V gene has CDR1 SGHRS and CDR2 YFSETQ. The CDR3 spells CASSLRAEENSPLHF. Written as DNA, the CDR3 is TGCGCCAGCAGCTTGAGGGCGGAGGAGAATTCACCCCTCCACTTT.

In its sample, this clone was seen once. The rearrangement joins TRBV6-2 or TRBV6-3 to TRBJ2-7; D uncertain. Trimming took 2 bases from V and 5 from J, leaving 7 bases between them. CDR1 is MNHEY and CDR2 is SVGEGT in the germline V gene. CDR3 length: 12 amino acids. DNA of the CDR3: TGTGCCAGCAGTTACGCCTGGAACGAGCAGTACTTC. It translates to CASSYAWNEQYF.

This chain connects TRBV7-2 to TRBJ2-1; 8 positions match TRBD2. The CDR3 loop spans 16 amino acids. Germline V lookup: CDR1 SGHTA, CDR2 FQGNSA. J lost 9 bases, V lost 0 bases, and 10 bases had no gene match. CDR3 coding DNA: TGTGCCAGCAGCTTAGCCTCCGGGACTAGTACGCGTGAGCAGTTCTTC. This sequence encodes CASSLASGTSTREQFF.

V and J are TRBV18 and TRBJ1-1; D remains ambiguous. Germline loops: CDR1 KGHSH, CDR2 LQKENI. CDR3 length: 14 residues. Trimming shortened V by 2 bases and J by 0 bases, and 7 bases separated the two germline ends. CDR3: CASSPSILNTEAFF. CDR3 nucleotide sequence: TGTGCCAGCTCACCATCGATCTTGAACACTGAAGCTTTCTTT.

CDR3 protein: CASNQGTGELFF. DNA for the CDR3: TGTGCCAGCAACCAGGGAACCGGGGAGCTGTTTTTT. This chain joins TRBV11-2 and TRBJ2-2; D may be TRBD1 (5 bases). Trimming shortened V by 7 bases and J by 5 bases, and 8 bases separated the two germline ends. Germline loops: CDR1 SGHAT, CDR2 FQNNGV. CDR3 length: 12 amino acids.

In its sample, this clone was seen once. This chain uses TRBV6-6 with TRBJ2-1; D uncertain. Germline CDR1 MNHNY, CDR2 SVGAGI (reference sequence). Trimming cost V 4 bases and J 13 bases, with 17 bases left between them. The CDR3 loop spans 13 amino acids. DNA for the CDR3: TGTGCCAGCAGTTCAACATACCGGGCCGTACAGTTCTTC. The encoded protein is CASSSTYRAVQFF.

On this clone: One end of the junction does not line up with germline, which may come from a read error. The chain couples TRBV6-1 to TRBJ2-2, with D uncertain. The germline gives CDR1 MNHNS, CDR2 SASEGT. The CDR3 is 12 amino acids. CDR3 nucleotides: TGTGCCAGCAGCGAAGTGCCCGGGGAGCTGTTTTTT. Translating it yields CASSEVPGELFF.

This chain links TRBV27 with TRBJ2-3; D gene uncertain. Germline assignment: CDR1 MNHEY and CDR2 SMNVEV (reference sequence). V lost 7 bases to trimming and J lost 4 bases, with 21 bases between them. The CDR3 is 16 amino acids. The DNA for the CDR3 is TGTGCCAGCAAATTTGGGCTAGACACGGTTGCAGATACGCAGTATTTT. Residues: CASKFGLDTVADTQYF.

This clone was recorded a few times. The rearrangement links TRBV6-5 to TRBJ1-5; D possibly corresponds to TRBD1 (6 bases). Trimming left V 7 bases short and J 3 bases short, with 13 bases between. The CDR3 consists of 14 residues. Germline V gene lookup returns CDR1 MNHEY and CDR2 SVGAGI. The CDR3: CASKPDSVNQPQHF. The DNA of the CDR3 is TGTGCCAGCAAACCGGACAGTGTCAATCAGCCCCAGCATTTT.

The V call is TRBV4-1, the J call TRBJ2-2; D unresolved. Germline CDR1 is MGHRA and CDR2 is YSYEKL. The CDR3 sequence is 16 residues long. Trimming took off 0 bases at V and 9 bases at J, with 17 bases between the two ends. In DNA form, the CDR3 reads TGCGCCAGCAGCCAAGAGGGCCCAACTAAACCCAGGGAGCTGTTTTTT. It codes for CASSQEGPTKPRELFF.